This T cell receptor (beta chain) was observed in a study of HIV-infected children after antiretroviral therapy interruption. This CDR3 has 15 residues. Looked up from germline, CDR1 is SGHNT and CDR2 is YYREEE (reference sequence). V lost 4 bases, J lost 0 bases, and 5 bases stayed unmatched. This clonotype was seen more than once but under ten times. Treatment defined: PENTA 11 planned treatment interruption arm or continuous ART arm. Samples needed at least 5 million viable cryopreserved PBMCs. RNA-based 3' RACE libraries used unique molecular identifiers. One entry per CDR3 protein, called by TCRdb with MiXCR from the 3' RACE reads. The sample includes under 50,000 distinct CDR3 sequences, around 4% of them seen just once.

This TCR derives from a pool of human donors with HIV. The sample here was CD45RA+ CD4+ T cells from PBMCs, pooled from several time points, taken from a donor given antiretroviral therapy, either interrupted or continuous. Stated subset: naive CD4+ CD45RA+ CD45RO- T cells. V is TRBV5-4 and J is TRBJ2-7; 9 nucleotides align to TRBD1. CDR3 region: CASSPGQGFSYEQYF. Written as DNA, the CDR3 is TGTGCCAGCAGCCCGGGACAGGGCTTCTCCTACGAGCAGTACTTC.